This T cell receptor (beta chain) was obtained from a study of blood T cell repertoires in COVID-19. Authors' methods: It was from reference gene primer amplification that nucleated cell counts were estimated. Some clones are missing from TCRdb's copy, which holds only in-frame ones; the method was immunoSEQ multiplex PCR. The DNA gave D and trimming, while V, J and clone size come from that table. The repertoire holds about 280,000 clones, with about nine tenths as singletons. Losses at the gene ends were 4 bases for V and 0 bases for J; bases not matched to a gene: 9. The CDR3 has 17 residues. Germline values: CDR1 MNHNS, CDR2 SASEGT.

V usage is TRBV6-1 and J usage is TRBJ1-1; 9 bases map to TRBD1. Sequencing input: peripheral blood. The origin of this receptor is a woman aged 25 to 39 with active or convalescent COVID-19. The CDR3 DNA sequence: TGTGCCAGCAGTGGACAACGGACAGGGGTTATGAACACTGAAGCTTTCTTT. This codes for CASSGQRTGVMNTEAFF.